One sample yielded the 32 T cell receptor beta chains listed below, sequenced in a study of beta chain features in type 1 diabetes. For these receptors, no antigen is known. Study-wide results and caveats: Type 1 diabetes patients had moderately but significantly shorter TCRB CDR3s in all four CD4+ subsets.

The isolated RNA, all of it, was reverse transcribed, so expressed TCRB transcripts were what got sequenced. Assay: immunoSEQ multiplex PCR; the TCRdb copy retains only in-frame clones and omits some. The profile shows 630,000 or so clones, 11% to 15% of them singletons. The source material was naive CD4+ T cells from blood. The receptors come from a young man with type 1 diabetes.

This sequence joins TRBV7-2 and TRBJ1-2; possible D gene TRBD1, 5 bases. This CDR3 has 13 residues. With 6 bases removed from V and 3 bases from J, the gap between germline ends came to 11 bases. Germline CDR1 is SGHTA and CDR2 is FQGNSA. CDR3 in amino acids: CASRGQGDYGYTF. CDR3 DNA sequence: TGTGCCAGCAGGGGGCAGGGCGACTATGGCTACACCTTC.

This chain uses TRBV6-5 with TRBJ2-7; the D gene could be TRBD1 or TRBD2 (5 bases each). The germline gives CDR1 MNHEY, CDR2 SVGAGI. CDR3 length: 12 residues. V dropped 0 bases and J dropped 10 bases, with 10 bases sitting between them. CDR3 residues: CASSYSVWDQYF. Written as DNA, the CDR3 is TGTGCCAGCAGTTACTCGGTCTGGGACCAGTACTTC.

Comment on this clone: Other nucleotide sequences in the sample specify the same CDR3. J is TRBJ2-5 and V is TRBV11-2; no clear D. This CDR3 comprises 12 residues. Trimming cost V 1 base and J 5 bases, with 5 bases left between them. From germline, CDR1 is SGHAT and CDR2 FQNNGV. The CDR3 sequence: CASSLVLETQYF. CDR3 coding DNA: TGTGCCAGCAGCTTAGTCCTGGAGACCCAGTACTTC.

This clone was seen more than once but under ten times. The gene calls are TRBV30 and TRBJ2-1, with a weak D call TRBD2 (7 bases). Germline V gene sequence: CDR1 GTSNPN, CDR2 SVGIG (reference sequence). V lost 0 bases, J lost 7 bases, and 19 bases lay in between. The CDR3 runs to 16 residues. CDR3 loop: CAWSVIPGGALNEQFF. CDR3 nucleotides: TGTGCCTGGAGTGTGATACCTGGGGGGGCCCTTAATGAGCAGTTCTTC. Full variable domain (rest looked up from reference TRBV30 and TRBJ2-1): SQTIHQWPATLVQPVGSPLSLECTVEGTSNPNLYWYRQAAGRGLQLLFYSVGIGQISSEVPQNLSASRPQDRQFILSSKKLLLSDSGFYLCAWSVIPGGALNEQFFGPGTRLTVL.

This clone was observed a handful of times. This rearrangement joins TRBV29-1 to TRBJ1-1; D gene uncertain. The CDR3 spans 12 residues. CDR1 and CDR2 (germline): SQVTM, ANQGSEA. Trimming stripped 3 bases from V and 1 base from J, with 6 bases between. The chain's CDR3 is CSVDWGNTEAFF. CDR3 bases: TGCAGCGTTGATTGGGGGAACACTGAAGCTTTCTTT.

This clone was detected only a few times. The chain recombines TRBV7-2 with TRBJ1-2, with unresolved D. V lost 1 base, J lost 7 bases, and 4 bases lay in between. This CDR3 spans 11 amino acids. Germline assignment: CDR1 SGHTA and CDR2 FQGNSA. The CDR3 region has the DNA TGTGCCAGCAGCTTAGATACTGGCTACACCTTC. It specifies CASSLDTGYTF.

The chain is built from TRBV7-2 and TRBJ2-1, with D perhaps TRBD2 (6 bases). The CDR3 is made up of 12 amino acids. CDR1 and CDR2 (germline): SGHTA, FQGNSA. Deletions cut 5 bases from V and 5 bases from J, with 7 bases between. In DNA form, the CDR3 reads TGTGCCAGCAGCCGACTAGACAATGAGCAGTTCTTC. It yields the protein CASSRLDNEQFF.

This clone was seen only a few times. This chain joins TRBV5-4 and TRBJ1-1; D remains unclear. The CDR3 spans 15 residues. Looked up from germline, CDR1 is SGHNT and CDR2 is YYREEE (reference sequence). The germline V and J ends were trimmed by 1 base and 0 bases, with 10 bases remaining between them. CDR3 protein: CASSLTFAVNTEAFF. The CDR3 nucleotides are TGTGCCAGCAGCTTGACTTTCGCAGTGAACACTGAAGCTTTCTTT.

The chain carries TRBV28 and TRBJ1-2; the D is unclear. The CDR3 length is 14 residues. Trimming cost V 4 bases and J 2 bases, with 11 bases left between them. Germline loops: CDR1 MDHEN, CDR2 SYDVKM. The CDR3, as DNA: TGTGCCAGCAGTTCCGGGGATGGGAACTATGGCTACACCTTC. Its translation: CASSSGDGNYGYTF.

This clone showed up just a few times. V gene TRBV6-1 combines with J gene TRBJ2-2; 7 nucleotides agree with TRBD1. Trimming cost V 3 bases and J 1 base; bases outside gene matches: 5. The CDR3 consists of 16 residues. Germline lookup yields CDR1 MNHNS and CDR2 SASEGT. CDR3 bases: TGTGCCAGCAGTGATCACAACAGGGGGAACACCGGGGAGCTGTTTTTT. Translated: CASSDHNRGNTGELFF.

There are a few counts of this clone. J is TRBJ2-1 and V is TRBV30; 11 nucleotides line up with TRBD2. V trimming: 2 bases; J trimming: 6 bases; junction bases outside the gene matches: 12. This CDR3 contains 17 residues. Germline V gives CDR1 GTSNPN, CDR2 SVGIG (reference sequence). DNA of the CDR3: TGTGCCTGGAGTTACCCCTACGTTAGCGGGAGGGCCAATGAGCAGTTCTTC. Encoded protein: CAWSYPYVSGRANEQFF.

In the case of this clone: Distinct nucleotide sequences in the sample also encode this CDR3. The chain is built from TRBV7-9 and TRBJ1-2; 9 nucleotides match TRBD1. Per germline, CDR1 SEHNR and CDR2 FQNEAQ (reference sequence). The CDR3 is 14 residues long. After removal of 4 bases from V and 2 bases from J, the junction contained 2 bases not matched to a gene. The CDR3 loop reads CASSSGQGNYGYTF. In nucleotides, the CDR3 is TGTGCCAGCAGCTCGGGACAGGGCAACTATGGCTACACCTTC.

There are a few counts of this clone. The chain carries TRBV14 and TRBJ2-7; a weak D match, TRBD1 (6 bases). In germline, CDR1 is SGHDN, CDR2 FVKESK. Trimming shortened V by 4 bases and J by 7 bases, and 17 bases separated the two germline ends. The CDR3 contains 14 residues. The CDR3 sequence: CASSRDKAPWEQYF. The CDR3 DNA reads as TGTGCCAGCAGCCGGGACAAGGCCCCGTGGGAGCAGTACTTC. Drawing the rest from reference TRBV14 and TRBJ2-7, the complete variable domain is EAGVTQFPSHSVIEKGQTVTLRCDPISGHDNLYWYRRVMGKEIKFLLHFVKESKQDESGMPNNRFLAERTGGTYSTLKVQPAELEDSGVYFCASSRDKAPWEQYFGPGTRLTVT.

Concerning this clone: Compared with germline, one end of the junction differs, possibly owing to a read error. This chain uses TRBV7-7 with TRBJ2-7; 9 nucleotides match TRBD1. The CDR3 extends over 15 amino acids. Germline V gene data show CDR1 as SSHAT and CDR2 as FNYEAQ (reference sequence). CDR3 sequence: CASSSLPGQGYEQYF. The CDR3 DNA is TGTGCTAGCAGCTCCCTACCGGGACAGGGCTACGAGCAGTACTTC.

The rearrangement links TRBV20-1 to TRBJ2-7; TRBD1 agrees at 7 bases. After removal of 3 bases from V and 6 bases from J, the junction contained 2 bases not matched to a gene. Per the germline V gene, CDR1 is DFQATT and CDR2 is SNEGSKA (reference sequence). CDR3 length: 11 amino acids. The CDR3 spells CSASTGVEQYF. The DNA for the CDR3 is TGCAGTGCTAGTACAGGGGTCGAGCAGTACTTC.

The CDR3 region is CAWSHMANTGELFF. CDR3 in DNA: TGTGCCTGGAGTCACATGGCGAACACCGGGGAGCTGTTTTTT. The genes are TRBV30 and TRBJ2-2, with unresolved D. Germline V CDR1 and CDR2: GTSNPN, SVGIG (reference sequence). V lost 2 bases and J 0 bases, leaving 7 bases between the germline ends. The CDR3 has 14 residues.

The V call is TRBV4-2, the J call TRBJ2-5; D is ambiguous. Per germline, CDR1 LGHNA and CDR2 YNFKEQ. Trimming pared 4 bases from V and 5 bases from J, leaving 17 bases between. CDR3 length: 15 residues. CDR3: CASSREAGSPETQYF. The CDR3 nucleotides are TGTGCCAGCAGCCGCGAGGCTGGCTCCCCTGAGACCCAGTACTTC.

This clone showed up just a few times. CDR3 nucleotide sequence: TGTGCCAGCTCACCCGTGCCGGGTCTACGGAACATTCAGTACTTC. This codes for CASSPVPGLRNIQYF. The chain is built from TRBV18 and TRBJ2-4; no reliable D call. Deletions cut 3 bases from V and 7 bases from J, with 16 bases between. CDR1 and CDR2 (germline): KGHSH, LQKENI. The CDR3 extends over 15 amino acids.

This clone was seen a handful of times. V and J are TRBV7-2 and TRBJ2-6, with a weak D call TRBD2 (6 bases). The V end was cut by 10 bases, the J end by 2 bases, with 12 bases between. Germline-derived CDR1 and CDR2 are SGHTA and FQGNSA. The CDR3 totals 14 residues. CDR3 nucleotide sequence: TGTGCCACGATAACGGGAGCTGGGGCCAACGTCCTGACTTTC. Amino acid sequence: CATITGAGANVLTF.

This clone was detected only a few times. The CDR3 DNA is TGTGCCAGCGCCGCGGGGGGGTACAGGCGCTATGGCTACACCTTC. This encodes CASAAGGYRRYGYTF. The chain carries TRBV28 and TRBJ1-2; perhaps TRBD1 as D (5 bases). Trimming removed 8 bases from V and 4 bases from J, with 20 bases in between. The CDR3 has 15 residues. Germline V gene lookup returns CDR1 MDHEN and CDR2 SYDVKM.

V and J are TRBV7-2 and TRBJ2-7; D call uncertain. This CDR3 has 15 amino acids. Germline V gene sequence: CDR1 SGHTA, CDR2 FQGNSA. Trimming removed 2 bases at V and 0 bases at J, with 11 bases between. CDR3 coding DNA: TGTGCCAGCAGCTTAAGTCGCGGTCCCTCCTACGAGCAGTACTTC. It translates to CASSLSRGPSYEQYF.

The chain couples TRBV2 to TRBJ1-5; D remains unclear. Per the germline V gene, CDR1 is SNHLY and CDR2 is FYNNEI. V was cut by 3 bases and J by 0 bases, with 9 bases left in between. This CDR3 has 15 amino acids. CDR3 sequence: CASSEIGLSNQPQHF. The DNA for the CDR3 is TGTGCCAGCAGTGAGATAGGACTTAGCAATCAGCCCCAGCATTTT.

This clone has more than one count but fewer than ten. This chain links TRBV15 with TRBJ2-7; 10 bases agree with TRBD2. Germline CDR1 LNHNV, CDR2 YYDKDF (reference sequence). There are 16 residues in the CDR3. With 0 bases clipped from V and 7 bases from J, the junction kept 9 bases outside the gene matches. DNA for the CDR3: TGTGCCACCAGCAGAGATTCAGGGACTAGCGTCTGGGAGCAGTACTTC. This translates into CATSRDSGTSVWEQYF.

The genes are TRBV4-3 and TRBJ1-2, with 8 bases identical to TRBD1. V gave up 4 bases and J gave up 9 bases; unmatched junction bases: 13. The germline V gene has CDR1 LGHNA and CDR2 YSLEER. The CDR3 consists of 15 residues. CDR3: CASSPAGTGSLSYTF. As DNA, the CDR3 is TGCGCCAGCAGCCCCGCGGGGACAGGTTCCCTCAGCTACACCTTC.

The V gene is TRBV19, the J gene TRBJ1-1; D remains ambiguous. V was cut by 6 bases and J by 4 bases, with 18 bases left in between. This CDR3 has 15 residues. Germline assignment: CDR1 LNHDA and CDR2 SQIVND (reference sequence). The CDR3 loop is CASSRRRSSSTEAFF. The CDR3 DNA follows: TGTGCCAGTAGCAGGCGTCGATCGAGTTCCACTGAAGCTTTCTTT.

The chain has TRBV28 and TRBJ2-5; 9 nucleotides align to TRBD1. V lost 5 bases and J lost 5; bases outside the gene matches: 9. The CDR3 has 15 residues. Germline V gives CDR1 MDHEN, CDR2 SYDVKM. The CDR3 sequence: CASSTEGQGIETQYF. The CDR3 nucleotides are TGTGCCAGCAGTACAGAGGGACAGGGAATCGAGACCCAGTACTTC.

This clone was seen only a few times. V and J are TRBV7-9 and TRBJ2-7; no clear D gene. CDR1 SEHNR and CDR2 FQNEAQ come from the germline V gene (reference sequence). V shed 4 bases and J shed 3 bases, with 10 bases lying between them. The CDR3 runs to 13 residues. In DNA form, the CDR3 reads TGTGCCAGCAGCTACGACAACAGCTACGAGCAGTACTTC. Translated: CASSYDNSYEQYF.

The chain has TRBV5-1 and TRBJ2-3; D is unresolved. The germline gives CDR1 SGHRS, CDR2 YFSETQ. V lost 2 bases and J 3 bases, leaving 7 bases between the germline ends. The CDR3 totals 13 residues. This CDR3 reads CASSFGPTDTQYF. The CDR3 nucleotides are TGCGCCAGCAGCTTCGGACCGACAGATACGCAGTATTTT.

This clone was observed a handful of times. This chain uses TRBV4-3 with TRBJ2-7; 11 nucleotides align to TRBD1. CDR1 is LGHNA, CDR2 YSLEER, per germline. The J segment lost 7 bases and the V segment lost 4 bases, leaving 6 bases of the junction unmatched. The CDR3 totals 14 residues. The CDR3 nucleotides are TGCGCCAGCAGCCCCGGACAGGGGGCGGAGGAGCAGTACTTC. Protein: CASSPGQGAEEQYF.

Details on this clone: The sample has other DNA sequences that encode this CDR3 too. The CDR3 DNA follows: TGCAGCGTTGGCGGGCGTTTCACAGATACGCAGTATTTT. Encoded protein: CSVGGRFTDTQYF. V gene TRBV29-1 combines with J gene TRBJ2-3, with D tentatively TRBD2 (5 bases). Deletions cut 4 bases from V and 2 bases from J, with 10 bases between. The CDR3 is 13 residues long. Germline V gives CDR1 SQVTM, CDR2 ANQGSEA.

This clone came up a few times. CDR3 nucleotides: TGCGCCAGCAGCTCCCCGGGCGCCGAAGCTTTCTTT. This gives the protein CASSSPGAEAFF. The rearrangement links TRBV5-1 to TRBJ1-1; D is uncertain. Deletions cut 3 bases from V and 8 bases from J, with 11 bases between. In germline, CDR1 is SGHRS, CDR2 YFSETQ. The CDR3 length is 12 residues.

This clone was detected only a few times. The chain recombines TRBV2 with TRBJ1-5; D gene ambiguous. The V and J ends lost 1 base and 4 bases respectively, with 11 bases between them. CDR3 length: 15 residues. The germline CDR1 and CDR2 sequences are SNHLY and FYNNEI. The CDR3 DNA reads as TGTGCCAGCAGTGAAGTTTTAAGCGCTAATCAGCCCCAGCATTTT. Its protein product is CASSEVLSANQPQHF.